What follows are 19 T cell receptor beta chains derived from one specimen sequenced in a study of a mutant IDH1 vaccine in newly diagnosed glioma. The protocol was immunoSEQ multiplex PCR, while the TCRdb copy is restricted to in-frame clones and leaves out a portion. The sample contains some 61,000 clones, about four fifths of which appear only once. Their cognate antigens are unknown. Indicated time point: week 35, safety follow-up. In every dose of vaccine, 300 ug of mutant IDH1 20-mer peptide was given alongside topical imiquimod. The source material was PBMCs, sampled from a glioma patient whose treatment included an IDH1 peptide vaccine. These receptors were obtained from a man between 18 and 35 years old with glioma.

The CDR3 bases are TGTGCCAGCAGTTCGAAATCTGGGGCACCCCTCCACTTT. This translates into CASSSKSGAPLHF. The V call is TRBV6-6, the J call TRBJ1-6; D gene ambiguous. Germline CDR1 MNHNY, CDR2 SVGAGI (reference sequence). The CDR3 covers 13 residues. Trimming removed 4 bases from V and 11 bases from J, with 12 bases in between.

The J gene is TRBJ1-1, the V gene TRBV9; D may be TRBD1 (5 bases). Between the trimmed V and J ends, which lost 0 bases and 4 bases, there was a span of 10 bases. The CDR3 consists of 14 residues. Germline lookup yields CDR1 SGDLS and CDR2 YYNGEE. Written as DNA, the CDR3 is TGTGCCAGCAGCGTAGGGGGGAGTCCCACTGAAGCTTTCTTT. This translates into CASSVGGSPTEAFF.

This chain links TRBV7-2 with TRBJ2-3; TRBD2 matches 15 bases. Germline CDR1 SGHTA, CDR2 FQGNSA. This CDR3 has 16 residues. J was trimmed by 4 bases and V by 5 bases; bases with no gene match: 4. The CDR3 region has the DNA TGTGCCAGCAGCAGAGGACTAGCGGGAGGGCCAGATACGCAGTATTTT. Its protein is CASSRGLAGGPDTQYF.

This clone has just a few counts. V is TRBV19 and J is TRBJ1-1; D perhaps matches TRBD1 (6 bases). Trimming removed 1 base from V and 6 bases from J, with 15 bases in between. The CDR3 has 15 amino acids. The germline V gene has CDR1 LNHDA and CDR2 SQIVND (reference sequence). This CDR3 reads CASSIGRYRVSEAFF. CDR3 in DNA: TGTGCCAGTAGTATAGGCCGATACAGGGTCTCTGAAGCTTTCTTT.

The rearrangement uses TRBV9 and TRBJ1-4; 7 bases line up with TRBD1. Germline loops: CDR1 SGDLS, CDR2 YYNGEE. V trimming: 5 bases; J trimming: 5 bases; junction bases outside the gene matches: 9. This CDR3 is built from 15 residues. The CDR3 sequence is CASSITTGRNEKLFF. The CDR3 region has the DNA TGTGCCAGCAGTATTACGACAGGGAGGAATGAAAAACTGTTTTTT.

The rearrangement uses TRBV6-6 and TRBJ1-4; no firm D call. Germline V CDR1 and CDR2: MNHNY, SVGAGI (reference sequence). The CDR3 consists of 15 residues. V shed 0 bases and J shed 5 bases, with 10 bases lying between them. The CDR3 DNA reads TGTGCCAGCAGTTACTCCGCGGGGATCAATGAAAAACTGTTTTTT. Translating gives CASSYSAGINEKLFF.

The CDR3 is CASSPQRGQGAYEQYF. In nucleotides, the CDR3 is TGTGCCAGCTCACCACAAAGGGGCCAGGGGGCTTACGAGCAGTACTTC. This rearrangement joins TRBV18 to TRBJ2-7, with 8 bases lining up with TRBD1. With 1 base clipped from V and 4 bases from J, the junction kept 9 bases outside the gene matches. This CDR3 region has 16 residues. Germline-derived CDR1 and CDR2 are KGHSH and LQKENI.

The genes are TRBV5-1 and TRBJ2-7, with 7 bases identical to TRBD2. Per the germline V gene, CDR1 is SGHRS and CDR2 is YFSETQ. J was trimmed by 2 bases and V by 1 base; bases with no gene match: 9. This CDR3 is built from 16 residues. CDR3 sequence: CASSLREDETPYEQYF. CDR3 sequence (DNA): TGCGCCAGCAGCTTGCGGGAGGATGAGACTCCCTACGAGCAGTACTTC.

Here the CDR3 reads CASSYRTGLRANEQFF. In nucleotides, the CDR3 is TGTGCCAGCAGTTACCGGACAGGATTAAGAGCCAATGAGCAGTTCTTC. The gene calls are TRBV6-5 and TRBJ2-1, with 7 bases lining up with TRBD1. The CDR3 totals 16 residues. The trim removed 2 bases at V and 6 bases at J, leaving 10 bases unmatched. The germline gives CDR1 MNHEY, CDR2 SVGAGI.

The chain carries TRBV6-1 and TRBJ1-1; D ambiguous. Trimming took off 3 bases at V and 0 bases at J, with 8 bases between the two ends. CDR3 size: 14 residues. CDR1 and CDR2 (germline): MNHNS, SASEGT. The DNA of the CDR3 is TGTGCCAGCAGTGATGGGTCCGTGAACACTGAAGCTTTCTTT. Translation gives CASSDGSVNTEAFF.

V is TRBV25-1 and J is TRBJ2-7; TRBD1 is a possible D gene (6 bases). The CDR3 has 16 residues. CDR1 and CDR2 (germline): MGHDK, SYGVNS. The V and J ends lost 1 base and 5 bases respectively, with 18 bases between them. This CDR3 reads CASSESPPQGRNEQYF. CDR3 DNA sequence: TGTGCCAGCAGTGAATCTCCCCCGCAGGGGCGAAACGAGCAGTACTTC.

V and J are TRBV5-5 and TRBJ1-5; no clear D gene. Germline CDR1 and CDR2: SGHKS and YYEKEE (reference sequence). V was shortened by 0 bases and J by 2 bases, with 12 bases between the two germline ends. The length of the CDR3 is 16 residues. CDR3 in amino acids: CASSLGLRGGNQPQHF. As DNA, the CDR3 is TGTGCCAGCAGCTTGGGGCTCCGAGGAGGCAATCAGCCCCAGCATTTT.

The J gene is TRBJ2-5, the V gene TRBV5-1; 9 bases agree with TRBD1. CDR1 is SGHRS, CDR2 YFSETQ, per germline. Trimming cost V 4 bases and J 4 bases; bases outside gene matches: 14. CDR3 size: 17 residues. CDR3 sequence: CASSPSPTGTGRETQYF. The CDR3 region has the DNA TGCGCCAGCAGCCCGAGCCCCACCGGGACAGGGCGAGAGACCCAGTACTTC.

The J gene is TRBJ1-2, the V gene TRBV10-3; the D gene is possibly TRBD1 (5 bases). The V end was cut by 6 bases, the J end by 3 bases, with 11 bases between. Germline V gene data show CDR1 as ENHRY and CDR2 as SYGVKD. The CDR3 has 13 residues. The CDR3 nucleotides are TGTGCCATCAGGCGCAGGGATGACTATGGCTACACCTTC. Residues: CAIRRRDDYGYTF.

The V gene is TRBV7-6, the J gene TRBJ2-2, with D perhaps being TRBD1 or TRBD2 (5 bases each). CDR3 length equals 17 residues. With 1 base removed from V and 1 base from J, the gap between germline ends came to 13 bases. From germline, CDR1 is SGHVS and CDR2 FNYEAQ. CDR3 in DNA: TGTGCCAGCAGCTTAGTAGTAGGGGAGCTGAACACCGGGGAGCTGTTTTTT. Its translation: CASSLVVGELNTGELFF.

The rearrangement joins TRBV29-1 to TRBJ1-2; D is perhaps TRBD1 (6 bases). The V end lost 4 bases, the J end lost 2 bases, and 26 bases lay between the germline ends. The CDR3 contains 18 residues. From germline, CDR1 is SQVTM and CDR2 ANQGSEA. CDR3 sequence: CSVVSIPGTTLGNYGYTF. Here the CDR3 DNA reads TGCAGCGTTGTTTCGATCCCCGGGACAACCTTAGGGAACTATGGCTACACCTTC.

The J gene is TRBJ2-1, the V gene TRBV4-3; 7 bases line up with TRBD1. Per germline, CDR1 LGHNA and CDR2 YSLEER. J gave up 0 bases and V 4 bases, and 3 bases lay outside the gene matches. The CDR3 consists of 15 residues. This CDR3 reads CASSPQGDSYNEQFF. CDR3 DNA: TGCGCCAGCAGCCCCCAGGGGGACTCCTACAATGAGCAGTTCTTC.

The V and J genes are TRBV5-4 and TRBJ2-7; 8 nucleotides align to TRBD1. Germline V CDR1 and CDR2: SGHNT, YYREEE (reference sequence). Losses at the gene ends were 2 bases for V and 3 bases for J; bases not matched to a gene: 7. The CDR3 runs to 15 residues. CDR3 nucleotide sequence: TGTGCCAGCAGCTTCGGACAGGGAGCCCTCTACGAGCAGTACTTC. This codes for CASSFGQGALYEQYF.

The chain has TRBV5-6 and TRBJ1-2; D ambiguous. The CDR3 is 14 residues long. Trimming stripped 0 bases from V and 1 base from J, with 7 bases between. Germline V gene lookup returns CDR1 SGHDT and CDR2 YYEEEE. The CDR3 here is CASSLAILNYGYTF. CDR3 bases: TGTGCCAGCAGCTTGGCCATCCTTAACTATGGCTACACCTTC. The whole variable domain, remainder taken from reference TRBV5-6 and TRBJ1-2, is DAGVTQSPTHLIKTRGQQVTLRCSPKSGHDTVSWYQQALGQGPQFIFQYYEEEERQRGNFPDRFSGHQFPNYSSELNVNALLLGDSALYLCASSLAILNYGYTFGSGTRLTVV.